This T cell receptor beta chain comes out of a study of blood T cells in healthy people across ages. Study-level information: With template switching, about one barcoded beta molecule was captured per two T cells.

This clonotype was seen a handful of times. Through a sample-barcoded 5' primer and a J-beta primer mix, a second PCR was run for 7 to 11 cycles. Sequencing recovered at least 3 million CDR3-containing paired-end reads from each sample. From the 5' RACE reads, TCRdb called clonotypes with MiXCR, one entry per CDR3 protein. The sample includes 800,000 to 950,000 distinct CDR3 sequences, under 40% seen only once; the top ten take around 13%. CDR1 SGHTA and CDR2 FQGNSA come from the germline V gene. Trimming took 4 bases from V and 2 from J, leaving 14 bases between them. The CDR3 has 16 amino acids. The receptor comes from a man aged 18 to 29 in good health. V gene TRBV7-2 combines with J gene TRBJ2-2; D not certain. Sequencing was performed on blood. CDR3 in DNA: TGTGCCAGCAGCTCACTCATTAGAACTAACACCGGGGAGCTGTTTTTT. This codes for CASSSLIRTNTGELFF.